A single sample gave rise to the 29 T cell receptor beta chains below, sequenced in a study of T cells expressing NK-cell markers (dated by TCRdb to 2018 to 2020). The library was obtained by 5' RACE. Sequencing used an Illumina HiSeq 2000. Following reprocessing of the reads by TCRdb, the data hold one row per CDR3 protein sequence and no DNA is available. For this sample, the table gives roughly 8,100 distinct CDR3 sequences. The biggest ten clones account for around 9.3% of the sample. Input material: blood T cells: a sorted CD56 or NKG2C T cell subset, CD4+ or CD8+ T cells, or bulk PBMC T cells (not recorded which). Receptors were obtained from a man aged 18 to 29 in good health. Donor details come from another sample of the same person, matched by shared clones.

V is TRBV12-5 and J is TRBJ2-1; the D call from TCRdb, TRBD2, cannot be confirmed without DNA. The CDR3 loop spans 14 amino acids. From germline, CDR1 is LGHNT and CDR2 FRNRAP. The CDR3: CASGDGGRGSMQFF.

Its frequency marks this clonotype as medium-sized. The chain is built from TRBV11-2 and TRBJ2-2; as DNA is missing, the TRBD1 call by TCRdb cannot be tested. Germline V gene sequence: CDR1 SGHAT, CDR2 FQNNGV. The length of the CDR3 is 15 residues. The CDR3 here is CASSLGRGGTGELFF.

According to its frequency, this clonotype is medium-sized (0.01 to 0.1%). The gene calls are TRBV5-5 and TRBJ1-5. Germline lookup yields CDR1 SGHKS and CDR2 YYEKEE (reference sequence). This CDR3 is built from 15 residues. CDR3 residues: CASSHWTDSNQPQHF.

Its frequency marks this clonotype as medium-sized (0.01 to 0.1%). The chain has TRBV20-1 and TRBJ2-7; TCRdb reports TRBD2, a call that lacks DNA to check it against. Germline assignment: CDR1 DFQATT and CDR2 SNEGSKA (reference sequence). This CDR3 region has 19 residues. The CDR3 here is CSASPTARTSGVVPYEQYF.

This clonotype is identified as medium-sized (0.01 to 0.1%) from frequency. The gene calls are TRBV29-1 and TRBJ2-3; TCRdb names TRBD2, which stays unverified in the absence of DNA. This CDR3 is 16 amino acids long. Looked up from germline, CDR1 is SQVTM and CDR2 is ANQGSEA. The CDR3: CSVGGLAGVYSDTQYF.

This clonotype ranks as medium-sized in terms of frequency. The J gene is TRBJ2-5, the V gene TRBV11-3; the D call of TRBD2 rests on TCRdb alone, since no DNA is present to check it. Germline V gives CDR1 SGHNT, CDR2 YENEEA. The length of the CDR3 is 16 residues. The CDR3 spells CASSLGASGGRETQYF.

Considering frequency, this clonotype is medium-sized. The V gene is TRBV11-1, the J gene TRBJ2-1; TCRdb picks TRBD1, but there is no DNA to check that call. From germline, CDR1 is SGHAT and CDR2 FQDESV (reference sequence). This CDR3 region has 16 residues. CDR3 amino acids: CASTQRPPSSYNEQFF.

The chain combines TRBV28 with TRBJ2-3; with no DNA, the TCRdb D assignment of TRBD1 cannot be verified. The V gene's germline CDR1 is MDHEN and CDR2 SYDVKM. The CDR3 has 13 residues. The CDR3 loop reads CASSLRGPDTQYF.

By frequency, this clonotype is medium-sized. The chain has TRBV12-3 or TRBV12-4 and TRBJ1-2. This CDR3 is 13 amino acids long. CDR3 residues: CASSFDAAYGYTF.

The CDR3 here is CASSPALAGSYNEQFF. The chain recombines TRBV6-2 or TRBV6-3 with TRBJ2-1; TCRdb designates TRBD2, a call that cannot be tested without DNA. The CDR3 has 16 residues. Per germline, CDR1 MNHEY and CDR2 SVGEGT.

The chain carries TRBV9 and TRBJ1-2. Germline V lookup: CDR1 SGDLS, CDR2 YYNGEE. The CDR3 spans 15 residues. The CDR3: CASSVAAGPMGGYTF. The full variable domain, with the rest looked up from reference TRBV9 and TRBJ1-2, is DSGVTQTPKHLITATGQRVTLRCSPRSGDLSVYWYQQSLDQGLQFLIQYYNGEERAKGNILERFSAQQFPDLHSELNLSSLELGDSALYFCASSVAAGPMGGYTFGSGTRLTVV.

The rearrangement joins TRBV28 to TRBJ1-1; TCRdb proposes TRBD1, but this gene call is untestable without DNA. The CDR3 length is 12 residues. Germline loops: CDR1 MDHEN, CDR2 SYDVKM. The CDR3 reads CASSPRGRKAFF.

J is TRBJ2-4 and V is TRBV19; TCRdb's D call, TRBD2, is unchecked because there is no DNA. CDR1 and CDR2 from the germline V gene are LNHDA and SQIVND (reference sequence). The CDR3 extends over 15 amino acids. This CDR3 reads CASSTPPRGKNIQYF.

The chain has TRBV19 and TRBJ2-5. Germline CDR1 reads LNHDA; CDR2 reads SQIVND (reference sequence). This CDR3 contains 13 residues. The CDR3 loop is CASRRTSKETQYF.

The rearrangement links TRBV12-3 or TRBV12-4 to TRBJ2-1; TCRdb's D call, TRBD1, is unchecked because there is no DNA. This CDR3 is built from 13 residues. CDR3 residues: CASSLGVFTEQFF.

V gene TRBV19 combines with J gene TRBJ2-7; TCRdb's assignment of TRBD1 cannot be checked, as there is no DNA. Germline CDR1 and CDR2: LNHDA and SQIVND (reference sequence). The CDR3 totals 15 residues. This CDR3 reads CASSKSGTAYYEQYF.

V and J are TRBV3-1 and TRBJ2-2. The germline CDR1 and CDR2 sequences are LGHDT and YNNKEL (reference sequence). CDR3 length: 13 residues. The CDR3 reads CASSQLNTGELFF.

Its frequency marks this clonotype as medium-sized. The V and J genes are TRBV12-3 or TRBV12-4 and TRBJ2-5; TCRdb indicates TRBD1, and absent DNA this call remains unverified. The CDR3 loop spans 12 amino acids. Here the CDR3 reads CASRLEGETQYF.

This rearrangement joins TRBV7-2 to TRBJ2-1; TCRdb designates TRBD2, a call that cannot be tested without DNA. The length of the CDR3 is 13 residues. Germline V CDR1 and CDR2: SGHTA, FQGNSA. The CDR3 loop reads CASSLPGSKKQFF.

Considering frequency, this clonotype is medium-sized. The chain links TRBV29-1 to TRBJ2-1. The germline CDR1 and CDR2 sequences are SQVTM and ANQGSEA. CDR3 size: 14 residues. CDR3 in amino acids: CSVEERTETDEQFF.

This clonotype is medium-sized by frequency. The chain recombines TRBV7-9 with TRBJ1-1; TCRdb outputs TRBD1, but without DNA this stays unchecked. The CDR3 has 15 residues. The V gene's germline CDR1 is SEHNR and CDR2 FQNEAQ (reference sequence). The CDR3 protein is CASSLQRGQNTEAFF.

According to its frequency, this clonotype is medium-sized (0.01 to 0.1%). This chain joins TRBV20-1 and TRBJ2-5; TCRdb outputs TRBD1, but without DNA this stays unchecked. Germline lookup yields CDR1 DFQATT and CDR2 SNEGSKA (reference sequence). The CDR3 covers 14 residues. The CDR3 reads CSASPRGQRETQYF.

This rearrangement joins TRBV4-1 to TRBJ2-3; TCRdb returns TRBD1, unconfirmable since there is no DNA. Germline loops: CDR1 MGHRA, CDR2 YSYEKL. The CDR3 loop spans 14 amino acids. This chain's CDR3 is CASRDPGQGDTQYF.

The V gene is TRBV7-2, the J gene TRBJ2-5; TCRdb lists TRBD1, though no DNA is available to test this call. Germline CDR1 SGHTA, CDR2 FQGNSA. There are 12 residues in the CDR3. CDR3 sequence: CASSRGGETQYF. The full variable domain, its missing parts supplied by reference TRBV7-2 and TRBJ2-5, is GAGVSQSPSNKVTEKGKDVELRCDPISGHTALYWYRQSLGQGLEFLIYFQGNSAPDKSGLPSDRFSAERTGGSVSTLTIQRTQQEDSAVYLCASSRGGETQYFGPGTRLLVL.

The chain combines TRBV5-1 with TRBJ1-5; TCRdb proposes TRBD1, but this gene call is untestable without DNA. This CDR3 has 16 residues. Per germline, CDR1 SGHRS and CDR2 YFSETQ. This chain's CDR3 is CASSLGGRWDNQPQHF.

The chain has TRBV6-6 and TRBJ2-1; TCRdb's D call of TRBD2 is untestable without DNA. The CDR3 has 13 amino acids. CDR1 and CDR2 (germline): MNHNY, SVGAGI (reference sequence). The CDR3 sequence is CASISREANEQFF.

The chain has TRBV13 and TRBJ2-5. This CDR3 region has 15 residues. CDR1 and CDR2 (germline): PRHDT, FYEKMQ (reference sequence). The CDR3 region is CASSLVGPTLETQYF.

This chain connects TRBV3-1 to TRBJ2-3. Germline V gives CDR1 LGHDT, CDR2 YNNKEL (reference sequence). The CDR3 runs to 15 residues. CDR3 amino acids: CASSQRLYDTDTQYF.

The chain has TRBV2 and TRBJ1-2. CDR1 and CDR2 (germline): SNHLY, FYNNEI. The CDR3 runs 14 residues. CDR3 in amino acids: CASSVGRENYGYTF.